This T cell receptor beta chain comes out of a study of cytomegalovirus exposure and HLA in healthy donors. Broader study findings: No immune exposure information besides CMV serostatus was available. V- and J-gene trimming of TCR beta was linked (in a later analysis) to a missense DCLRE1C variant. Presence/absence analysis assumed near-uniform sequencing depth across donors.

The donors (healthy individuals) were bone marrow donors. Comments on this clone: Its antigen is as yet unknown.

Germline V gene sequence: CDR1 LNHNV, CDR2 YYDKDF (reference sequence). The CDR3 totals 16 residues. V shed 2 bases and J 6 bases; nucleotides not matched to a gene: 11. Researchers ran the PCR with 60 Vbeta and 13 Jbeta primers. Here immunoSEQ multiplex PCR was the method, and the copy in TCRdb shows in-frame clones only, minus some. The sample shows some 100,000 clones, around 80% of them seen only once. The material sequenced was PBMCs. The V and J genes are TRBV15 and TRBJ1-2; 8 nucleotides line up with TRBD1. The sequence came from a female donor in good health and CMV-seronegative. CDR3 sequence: CATSRTTPPGGDGYTF. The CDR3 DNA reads TGTGCCACCAGCAGAACCACTCCCCCAGGGGGCGATGGCTACACCTTC.